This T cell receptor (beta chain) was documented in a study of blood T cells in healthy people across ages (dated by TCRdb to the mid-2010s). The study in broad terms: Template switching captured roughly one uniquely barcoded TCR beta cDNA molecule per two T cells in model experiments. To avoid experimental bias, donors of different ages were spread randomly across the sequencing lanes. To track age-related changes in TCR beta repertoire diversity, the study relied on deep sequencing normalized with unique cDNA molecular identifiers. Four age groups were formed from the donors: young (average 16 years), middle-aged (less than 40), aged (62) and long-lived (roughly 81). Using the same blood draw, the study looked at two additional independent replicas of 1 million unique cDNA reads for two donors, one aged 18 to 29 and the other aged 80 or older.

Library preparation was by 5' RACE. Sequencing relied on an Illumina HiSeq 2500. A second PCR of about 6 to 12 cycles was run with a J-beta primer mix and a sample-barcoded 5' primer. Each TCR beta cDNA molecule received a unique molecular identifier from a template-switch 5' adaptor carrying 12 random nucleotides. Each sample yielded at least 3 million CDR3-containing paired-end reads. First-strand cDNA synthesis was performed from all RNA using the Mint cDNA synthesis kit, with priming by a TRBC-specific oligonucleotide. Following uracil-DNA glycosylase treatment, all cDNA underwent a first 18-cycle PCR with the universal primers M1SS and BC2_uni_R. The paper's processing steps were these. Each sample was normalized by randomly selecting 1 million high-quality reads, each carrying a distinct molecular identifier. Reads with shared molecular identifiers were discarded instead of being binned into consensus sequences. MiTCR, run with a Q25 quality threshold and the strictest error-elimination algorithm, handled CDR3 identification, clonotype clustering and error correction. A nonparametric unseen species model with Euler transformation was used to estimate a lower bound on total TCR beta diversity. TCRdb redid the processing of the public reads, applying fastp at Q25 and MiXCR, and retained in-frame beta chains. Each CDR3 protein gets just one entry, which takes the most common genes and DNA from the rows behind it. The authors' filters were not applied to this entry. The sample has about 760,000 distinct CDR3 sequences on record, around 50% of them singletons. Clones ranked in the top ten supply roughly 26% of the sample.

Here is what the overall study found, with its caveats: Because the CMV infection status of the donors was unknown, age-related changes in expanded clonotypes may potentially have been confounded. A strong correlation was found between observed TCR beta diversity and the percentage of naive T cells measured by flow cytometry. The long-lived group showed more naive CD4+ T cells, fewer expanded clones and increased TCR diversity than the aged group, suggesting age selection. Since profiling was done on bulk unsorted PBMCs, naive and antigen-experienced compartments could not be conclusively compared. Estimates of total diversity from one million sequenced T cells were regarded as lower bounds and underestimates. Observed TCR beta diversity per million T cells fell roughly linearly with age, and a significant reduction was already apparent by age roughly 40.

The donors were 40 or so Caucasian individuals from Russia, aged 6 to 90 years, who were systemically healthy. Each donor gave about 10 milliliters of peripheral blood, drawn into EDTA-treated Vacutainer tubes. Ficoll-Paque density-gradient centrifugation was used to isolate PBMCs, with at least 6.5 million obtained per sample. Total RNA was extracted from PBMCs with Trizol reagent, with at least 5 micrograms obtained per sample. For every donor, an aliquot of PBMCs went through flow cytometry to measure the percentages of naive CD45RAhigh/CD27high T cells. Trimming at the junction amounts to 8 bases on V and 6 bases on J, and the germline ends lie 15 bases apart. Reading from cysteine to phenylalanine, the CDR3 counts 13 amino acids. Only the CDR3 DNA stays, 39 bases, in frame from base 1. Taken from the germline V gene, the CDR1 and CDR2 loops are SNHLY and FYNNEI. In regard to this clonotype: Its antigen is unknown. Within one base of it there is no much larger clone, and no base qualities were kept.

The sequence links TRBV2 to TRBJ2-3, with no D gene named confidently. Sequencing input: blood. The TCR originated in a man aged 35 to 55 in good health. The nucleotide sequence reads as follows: TGTGCCAGCTGGAGTTCATCTGGGGATACGCAGTATTTT. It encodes CASWSSSGDTQYF.